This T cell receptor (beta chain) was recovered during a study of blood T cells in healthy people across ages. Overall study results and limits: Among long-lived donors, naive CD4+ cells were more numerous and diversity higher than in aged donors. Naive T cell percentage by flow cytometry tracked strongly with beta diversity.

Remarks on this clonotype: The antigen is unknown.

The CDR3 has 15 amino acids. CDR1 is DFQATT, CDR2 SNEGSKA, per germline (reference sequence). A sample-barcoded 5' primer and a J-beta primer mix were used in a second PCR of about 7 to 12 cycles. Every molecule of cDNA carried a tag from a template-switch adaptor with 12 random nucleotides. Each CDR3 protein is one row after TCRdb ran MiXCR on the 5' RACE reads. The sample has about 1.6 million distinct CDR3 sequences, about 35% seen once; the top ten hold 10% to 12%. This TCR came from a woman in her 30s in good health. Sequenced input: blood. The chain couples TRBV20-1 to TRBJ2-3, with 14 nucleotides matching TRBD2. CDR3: CSRLAGGPRTDTQYF. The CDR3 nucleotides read TGCAGCAGACTAGCGGGAGGGCCAAGGACAGATACGCAGTATTTT.